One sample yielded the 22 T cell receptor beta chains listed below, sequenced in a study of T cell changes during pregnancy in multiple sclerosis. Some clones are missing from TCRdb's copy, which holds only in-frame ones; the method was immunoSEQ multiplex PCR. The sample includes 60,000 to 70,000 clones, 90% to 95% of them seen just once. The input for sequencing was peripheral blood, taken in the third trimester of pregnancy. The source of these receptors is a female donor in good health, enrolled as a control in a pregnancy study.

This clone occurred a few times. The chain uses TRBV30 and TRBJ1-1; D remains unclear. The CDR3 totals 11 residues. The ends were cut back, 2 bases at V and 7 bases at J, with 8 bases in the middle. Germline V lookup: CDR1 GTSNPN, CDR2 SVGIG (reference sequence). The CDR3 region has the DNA TGTGCCTGGAGTTTATGGCTTGAAGCTTTCTTT. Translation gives CAWSLWLEAFF.

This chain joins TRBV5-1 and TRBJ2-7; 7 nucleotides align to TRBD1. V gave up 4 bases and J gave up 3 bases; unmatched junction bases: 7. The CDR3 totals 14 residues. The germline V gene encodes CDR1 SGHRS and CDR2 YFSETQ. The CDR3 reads CASSVRDSGYEQYF. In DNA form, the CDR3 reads TGCGCCAGCAGCGTCCGGGACAGCGGCTACGAGCAGTACTTC.

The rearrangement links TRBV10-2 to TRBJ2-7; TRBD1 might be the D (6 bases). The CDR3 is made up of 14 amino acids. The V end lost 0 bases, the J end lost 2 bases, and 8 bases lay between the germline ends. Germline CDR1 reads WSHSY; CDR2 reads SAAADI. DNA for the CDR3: TGCGCCAGCAGTGAGTCGAACAGGGCCTACGAGCAGTACTTC. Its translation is CASSESNRAYEQYF.

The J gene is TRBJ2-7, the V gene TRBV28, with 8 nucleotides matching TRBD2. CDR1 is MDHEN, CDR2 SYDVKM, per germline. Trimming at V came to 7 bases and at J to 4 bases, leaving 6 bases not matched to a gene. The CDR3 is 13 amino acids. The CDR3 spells CASNGGRIYEQYF. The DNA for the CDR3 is TGTGCCAGCAACGGCGGGAGGATTTACGAGCAGTACTTC.

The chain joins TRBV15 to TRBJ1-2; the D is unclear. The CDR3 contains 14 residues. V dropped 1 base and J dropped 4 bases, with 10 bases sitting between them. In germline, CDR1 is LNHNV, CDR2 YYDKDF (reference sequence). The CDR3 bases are TGTGCCACCAGCAGAGGGAGGGAGGCCTATGGCTACACCTTC. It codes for CATSRGREAYGYTF.

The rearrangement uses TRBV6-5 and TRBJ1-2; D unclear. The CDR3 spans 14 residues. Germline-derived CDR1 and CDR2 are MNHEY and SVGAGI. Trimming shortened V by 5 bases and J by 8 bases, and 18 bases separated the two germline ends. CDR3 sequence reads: CASSAPRVGSGYTF. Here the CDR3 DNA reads TGTGCCAGCAGTGCCCCTCGGGTGGGTTCGGGCTACACCTTC.

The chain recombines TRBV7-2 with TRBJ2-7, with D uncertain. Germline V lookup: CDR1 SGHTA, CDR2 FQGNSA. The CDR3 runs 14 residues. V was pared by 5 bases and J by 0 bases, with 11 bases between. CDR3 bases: TGTGCCAGCAGCAAAGACTGGCTCTCCTACGAGCAGTACTTC. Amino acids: CASSKDWLSYEQYF.

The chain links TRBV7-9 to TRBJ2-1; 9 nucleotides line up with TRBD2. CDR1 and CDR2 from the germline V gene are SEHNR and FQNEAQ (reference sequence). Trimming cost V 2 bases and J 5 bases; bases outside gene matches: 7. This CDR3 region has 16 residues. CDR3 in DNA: TGTGCCAGCAGCTTAACGAGCGGGGGGCCTCACAATGAGCAGTTCTTC. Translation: CASSLTSGGPHNEQFF.

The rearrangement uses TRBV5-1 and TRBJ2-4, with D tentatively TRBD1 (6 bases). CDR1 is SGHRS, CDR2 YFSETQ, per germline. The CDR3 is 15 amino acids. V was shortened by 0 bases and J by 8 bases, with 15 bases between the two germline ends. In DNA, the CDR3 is TGCGCCAGCAGCTTGGTGACAGGTGGGCTGGACATTCAGTACTTC. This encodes CASSLVTGGLDIQYF.

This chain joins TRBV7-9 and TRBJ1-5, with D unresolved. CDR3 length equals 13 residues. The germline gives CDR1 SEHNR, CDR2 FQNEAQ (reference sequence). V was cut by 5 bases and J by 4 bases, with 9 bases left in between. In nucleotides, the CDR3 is TGTGCCAGCAGCCCCGACGGGAATCAGCCCCAGCATTTT. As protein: CASSPDGNQPQHF.

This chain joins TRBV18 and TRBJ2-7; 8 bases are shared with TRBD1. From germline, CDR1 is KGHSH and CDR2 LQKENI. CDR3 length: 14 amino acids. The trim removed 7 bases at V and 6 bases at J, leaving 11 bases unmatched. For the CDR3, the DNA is TGTGCCAGCTTCTTGGACAGGGTCGGGGGCGAGCAGTACTTC. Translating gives CASFLDRVGGEQYF.

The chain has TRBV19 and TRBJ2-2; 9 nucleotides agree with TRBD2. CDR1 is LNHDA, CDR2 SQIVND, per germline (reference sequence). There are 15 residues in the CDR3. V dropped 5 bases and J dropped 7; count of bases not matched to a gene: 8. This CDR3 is CASSYASGVYGELFF. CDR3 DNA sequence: TGTGCCAGTAGTTATGCTAGCGGGGTCTACGGGGAGCTGTTTTTT.

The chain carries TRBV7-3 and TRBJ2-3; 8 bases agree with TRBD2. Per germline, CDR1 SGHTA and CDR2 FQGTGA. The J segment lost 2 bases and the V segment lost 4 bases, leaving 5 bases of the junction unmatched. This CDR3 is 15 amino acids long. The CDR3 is CASSWSGGPTDTQYF. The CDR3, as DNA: TGTGCCAGCAGCTGGAGCGGGGGACCCACAGATACGCAGTATTTT.

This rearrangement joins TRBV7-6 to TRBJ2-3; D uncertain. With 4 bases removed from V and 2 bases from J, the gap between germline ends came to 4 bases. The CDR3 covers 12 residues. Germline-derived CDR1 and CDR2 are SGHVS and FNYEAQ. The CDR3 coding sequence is TGTGCCAGCAGCTGGGCCACAGATACGCAGTATTTT. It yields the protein CASSWATDTQYF.

The CDR3 reads CASSFRGRSSYEQYF. In DNA form, the CDR3 reads TGTGCCAGCAGTTTCCGCGGGAGGAGCTCCTACGAGCAGTACTTC. The chain carries TRBV28 and TRBJ2-7, with TRBD2 identical over 8 bases. CDR3 length: 15 residues. In germline, CDR1 is MDHEN, CDR2 SYDVKM. J was trimmed by 0 bases and V by 3 bases; bases with no gene match: 4.

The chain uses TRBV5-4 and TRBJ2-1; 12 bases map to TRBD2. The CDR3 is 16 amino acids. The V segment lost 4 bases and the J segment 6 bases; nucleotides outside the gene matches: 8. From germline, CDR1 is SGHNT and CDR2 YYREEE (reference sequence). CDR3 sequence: CASSPSRTSGANEQFF. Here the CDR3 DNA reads TGTGCCAGCAGCCCGAGTCGGACTAGCGGGGCCAATGAGCAGTTCTTC.

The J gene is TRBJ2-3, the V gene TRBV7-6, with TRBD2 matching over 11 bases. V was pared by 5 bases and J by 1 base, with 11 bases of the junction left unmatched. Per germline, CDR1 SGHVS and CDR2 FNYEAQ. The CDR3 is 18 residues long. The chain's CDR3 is CASSPQPPLAGGTDTQYF. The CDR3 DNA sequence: TGTGCCAGCAGCCCCCAACCCCCACTAGCGGGGGGCACAGATACGCAGTATTTT.

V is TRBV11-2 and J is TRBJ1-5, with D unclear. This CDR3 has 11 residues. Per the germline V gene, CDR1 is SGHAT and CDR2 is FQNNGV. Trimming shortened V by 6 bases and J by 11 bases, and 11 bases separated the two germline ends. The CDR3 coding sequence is TGTGCCAGCAGTGCGGGCTGGACCCAGCATTTT. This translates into CASSAGWTQHF.

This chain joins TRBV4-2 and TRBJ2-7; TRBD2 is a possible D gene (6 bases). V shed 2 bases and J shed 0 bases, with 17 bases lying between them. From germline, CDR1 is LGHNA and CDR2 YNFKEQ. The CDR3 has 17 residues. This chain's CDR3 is CASSQIALAYSSYEQYF. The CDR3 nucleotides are TGTGCCAGCAGCCAAATCGCGCTAGCGTATAGCTCCTACGAGCAGTACTTC.

This CDR3 is CASSQEVGTSTNAFF. DNA for the CDR3: TGCGCCAGCAGCCAAGAAGTGGGGACTTCAACGAATGCTTTCTTT. This sequence joins TRBV4-1 and TRBJ1-1; the D gene is possibly TRBD1 (5 bases). CDR1 is MGHRA and CDR2 is YSYEKL in the germline V gene. The CDR3 loop spans 15 amino acids. The V gene lost 0 bases and the J gene lost 11 bases, with 19 bases spanning the gap.

The CDR3 is CASSLGGNIQYF. CDR3 in DNA: TGTGCCAGCAGTTTGGGGGGAAACATTCAGTACTTC. The chain combines TRBV27 with TRBJ2-4; D is perhaps TRBD2 (6 bases). The V end was cut by 3 bases, the J end by 6 bases, with 6 bases between. Germline V CDR1 and CDR2: MNHEY, SMNVEV (reference sequence). The length of the CDR3 is 12 residues.

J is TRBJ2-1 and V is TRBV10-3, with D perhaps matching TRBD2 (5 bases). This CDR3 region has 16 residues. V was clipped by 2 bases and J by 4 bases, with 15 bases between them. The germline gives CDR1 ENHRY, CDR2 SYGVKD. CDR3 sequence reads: CAISEPDSEIYNEQFF. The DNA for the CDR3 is TGTGCCATCAGTGAGCCGGACTCAGAAATTTACAATGAGCAGTTCTTC.